Below, 9 T cell receptor beta chains from the same sample are listed, as sequenced in a study of T cell responses to AZD1222 COVID-19 vaccine. Sequenced by immunoSEQ multiplex PCR; TCRdb stores in-frame clones only, minus some. The sample consists of 90,000 to 100,000 clones, approximately 90% of them appearing once. The input for sequencing was peripheral blood, taken on day 0 of AZD1222 vaccination. Source of these receptors: an adult in good health.

The chain couples TRBV27 to TRBJ2-5; D is perhaps TRBD2 (5 bases). V shed 6 bases and J shed 3 bases, with 17 bases lying between them. The CDR3 has 15 residues. Looked up from germline, CDR1 is MNHEY and CDR2 is SMNVEV (reference sequence). The DNA for the CDR3 is TGTGCCAGCAGGAGAATACTGGGAGAGGAAGAGACCCAGTACTTC. Residues: CASRRILGEEETQYF.

The V and J genes are TRBV5-1 and TRBJ1-1; D unresolved. Trimming shortened V by 2 bases and J by 7 bases, and 15 bases separated the two germline ends. The CDR3 has 14 residues. Looked up from germline, CDR1 is SGHRS and CDR2 is YFSETQ. CDR3 protein: CASSFFGVPDEAFF. CDR3 DNA: TGCGCCAGCAGCTTCTTCGGGGTACCCGATGAAGCTTTCTTT. Filled out from reference TRBV5-1 and TRBJ1-1, the complete variable domain reads KAGVTQTPRYLIKTRGQQVTLSCSPISGHRSVSWYQQTPGQGLQFLFEYFSETQRNKGNFPGRFSGRQFSNSRSEMNVSTLELGDSALYLCASSFFGVPDEAFFGQGTRLTVV.

This clone has a single count. The genes are TRBV4-1 and TRBJ2-7; D is ambiguous. The germline V and J ends were trimmed by 1 base and 5 bases, with 12 bases remaining between them. Germline values: CDR1 MGHRA, CDR2 YSYEKL. The CDR3 is 14 residues long. The CDR3 nucleotides are TGCGCCAGCAGCCAAGGTAGTCCTGGGCACGAGCAGTACTTC. This sequence encodes CASSQGSPGHEQYF.

This chain joins TRBV11-2 and TRBJ1-3; the D is unclear. CDR1 and CDR2 (germline): SGHAT, FQNNGV. The ends were cut back, 1 base at V and 4 bases at J, with 11 bases in the middle. This CDR3 comprises 15 residues. Here the CDR3 DNA reads TGTGCCAGCAGCTTAGTCGGAGGGAGCGGAAACACCATATATTTT. Encoded protein: CASSLVGGSGNTIYF.

The rearrangement uses TRBV13 and TRBJ1-2; TRBD1 agrees at 7 bases. The germline CDR1 and CDR2 sequences are PRHDT and FYEKMQ (reference sequence). The CDR3 is 14 residues long. The junction had 10 bases not matched to a gene; V was cut back by 5 bases and J by 7 bases. CDR3 sequence (DNA): TGTGCCAGCAGCCTCGGGGAGGGGGCACTTGGCTACACCTTC. This gives the protein CASSLGEGALGYTF.

The chain uses TRBV7-9 and TRBJ2-1; D could derive from TRBD1 or TRBD2 (5 bases each). This CDR3 is 17 amino acids long. V was clipped by 4 bases and J by 8 bases, with 24 bases between them. From germline, CDR1 is SEHNR and CDR2 FQNEAQ (reference sequence). The CDR3 loop is CASSSLRDPTRWDEQFF. The CDR3 DNA is TGTGCCAGCAGCTCGCTTCGGGACCCAACCCGGTGGGATGAGCAGTTCTTC.

The chain employs TRBV9 and TRBJ2-3; the D gene is possibly TRBD1 (5 bases). The V gene's germline CDR1 is SGDLS and CDR2 YYNGEE. This CDR3 has 14 amino acids. Trimming removed 4 bases from V and 0 bases from J, with 9 bases in between. For the CDR3, the DNA is TGTGCCAGCAGCTCAGGGCCCAGCACAGATACGCAGTATTTT. Encoded protein: CASSSGPSTDTQYF.

The V call is TRBV24-1, the J call TRBJ2-1, with D possibly being TRBD2 (6 bases). Trimming stripped 6 bases from V and 9 bases from J, with 20 bases between. Looked up from germline, CDR1 is KGHDR and CDR2 is SFDVKD. This CDR3 is built from 15 residues. The CDR3 here is CATSNPVQSGFEQFF. CDR3 in DNA: TGTGCCACCAGTAACCCAGTCCAGAGCGGGTTTGAGCAGTTCTTC.

The chain combines TRBV2 with TRBJ1-2; TRBD1 might be the D (6 bases). Looked up from germline, CDR1 is SNHLY and CDR2 is FYNNEI. The CDR3 spans 14 residues. Trimming took off 2 bases at V and 4 bases at J, with 11 bases between the two ends. This chain's CDR3 is CASSERGQVYGYTF. Written as DNA, the CDR3 is TGTGCCAGCAGTGAACGGGGGCAGGTCTATGGCTACACCTTC.